This T cell receptor beta chain comes out of a study of T cell clones after liver transplantation. On the study more broadly: Patients counted as tolerant after at least one year off all immunosuppression, enzymes not exceeding twice normal.

Unstimulated PBMCs were sorted into CD3+CD4+ and CD3+CD8+ populations. The germline gives CDR1 SGHTA, CDR2 FQGNSA. The CDR3 is 14 amino acids. V was trimmed by 5 bases and J by 4 bases, leaving 14 bases between them. Sequencing used immunoSEQ multiplex PCR; TCRdb keeps in-frame clones, though not all of them. The sample carries roughly 100,000 clones, approximately 78% recorded once. This chain uses TRBV7-2 with TRBJ1-1, with a possible D match to TRBD1 (6 bases). Sequences were derived from CD4+ T cells from blood, sampled before liver transplant. This receptor was obtained from a human donor who received a liver transplant. The CDR3 reads CASSASSGVTEAFF. The CDR3 DNA reads as TGTGCCAGCAGCGCCTCATCAGGGGTCACTGAAGCTTTCTTT.